Shown below are 21 T cell receptor beta chains from a single sample sequenced in a study of blood T cell repertoires in COVID-19. Produced via immunoSEQ multiplex PCR; TCRdb's table is partial and in-frame only. The sample carries roughly 230,000 clones, 89% recorded once. The sample was PBMCs or T cells enriched from blood (not recorded which). The receptors shown here come from a woman younger than 45 with acute COVID-19.

The chain has TRBV24-1 and TRBJ1-1; a possible D gene is TRBD1 (5 bases). Germline CDR1 KGHDR, CDR2 SFDVKD. The CDR3 is made up of 15 amino acids. Trimming took 5 bases from V and 4 from J, leaving 16 bases between them. The CDR3 region has the DNA TGTGCCACCAGTGTCGGAGGGGCGAGTAGCACTGAAGCTTTCTTT. Residues: CATSVGGASSTEAFF.

The rearrangement joins TRBV15 to TRBJ1-2; D is possibly TRBD1 (6 bases). Germline assignment: CDR1 LNHNV and CDR2 YYDKDF (reference sequence). V lost 5 bases to trimming and J lost 8 bases, with 21 bases between them. The CDR3 runs to 15 residues. Here the CDR3 reads CATSLNRAMSTGYTF. In nucleotides, the CDR3 is TGTGCCACCAGCTTGAACAGGGCTATGTCTACCGGCTACACCTTC.

The rearrangement links TRBV11-2 to TRBJ2-2, with 14 bases that match TRBD2. The CDR3 contains 18 residues. The V gene's germline CDR1 is SGHAT and CDR2 FQNNGV. V lost 3 bases and J lost 2; bases outside the gene matches: 5. The CDR3 here is CASSFRLAGGPNTGELFF. The CDR3 region has the DNA TGTGCCAGCAGCTTCCGACTAGCGGGGGGGCCAAACACCGGGGAGCTGTTTTTT.

This chain connects TRBV9 to TRBJ1-2; 7 bases map to TRBD1. Unmatched junction bases numbered 3, after V lost 0 bases and J lost 7 bases. Germline CDR1 SGDLS, CDR2 YYNGEE. The CDR3 is 13 residues long. CDR3 sequence reads: CASSVETGFGYTF. In DNA form, the CDR3 reads TGTGCCAGCAGCGTAGAGACAGGGTTTGGCTACACCTTC.

V usage is TRBV5-1 and J usage is TRBJ2-5; a possible D gene is TRBD1 (5 bases). CDR3 size: 15 residues. Germline V lookup: CDR1 SGHRS, CDR2 YFSETQ. The germline V and J ends were trimmed by 1 base and 6 bases, with 16 bases remaining between them. The CDR3 sequence is CASSLNVEPGKTQYF. In DNA form, the CDR3 reads TGCGCCAGCAGCTTGAATGTAGAGCCAGGGAAGACCCAGTACTTC.

V usage is TRBV5-1 and J usage is TRBJ2-2; D not certain. The V end was cut by 4 bases, the J end by 5 bases, with 9 bases between. Germline values: CDR1 SGHRS, CDR2 YFSETQ. This CDR3 contains 13 residues. The CDR3 loop reads CASSASDTGELFF. DNA for the CDR3: TGCGCCAGCAGCGCATCAGATACCGGGGAGCTGTTTTTT.

This chain joins TRBV7-3 and TRBJ2-3; perhaps TRBD2 as D (5 bases). The germline V gene encodes CDR1 SGHTA and CDR2 FQGTGA. The V end lost 8 bases, the J end lost 2 bases, and 8 bases lay between the germline ends. CDR3 length: 12 residues. The CDR3: CASAGDTDTQYF. CDR3 nucleotides: TGTGCCAGCGCCGGGGACACAGATACGCAGTATTTT.

J is TRBJ2-1 and V is TRBV5-5; 9 nucleotides align to TRBD2. The CDR3 spans 16 residues. Germline V gene sequence: CDR1 SGHKS, CDR2 YYEKEE (reference sequence). Trimming at V came to 0 bases and at J to 8 bases, leaving 9 bases not matched to a gene. DNA of the CDR3: TGTGCCAGCAGCTTGGAGTTCGGCGGGGGGGGCGATGAGCAGTTCTTC. Protein sequence: CASSLEFGGGGDEQFF.

The sample holds one count of this clone. The chain couples TRBV7-6 to TRBJ2-1, with 7 bases aligning to TRBD2. With V trimmed by 1 base and J by 3 bases, 9 bases remained unmatched. In germline, CDR1 is SGHVS, CDR2 FNYEAQ. The CDR3 is made up of 17 amino acids. Here the CDR3 reads CASSLEVFGGNYNEQFF. The CDR3 coding sequence is TGTGCCAGCAGCTTAGAAGTCTTCGGGGGGAACTACAATGAGCAGTTCTTC.

The chain combines TRBV11-2 with TRBJ1-2; D not resolved. The V end lost 2 bases, the J end lost 6 bases, and 16 bases lay between the germline ends. This CDR3 is built from 15 residues. Germline loops: CDR1 SGHAT, CDR2 FQNNGV. CDR3 in amino acids: CASSLILTSQNGYTF. Written as DNA, the CDR3 is TGTGCCAGCAGCTTAATATTGACAAGTCAGAATGGCTACACCTTC.

The J gene is TRBJ1-1, the V gene TRBV5-1, with 8 nucleotides matching TRBD1. V lost 4 bases to trimming and J lost 1 base; unmatched junction nucleotides: 9. Germline CDR1 SGHRS, CDR2 YFSETQ. The CDR3 spans 16 residues. The CDR3 bases are TGCGCCAGCAGCCACGCGACAGGGGCGCAGAACACTGAAGCTTTCTTT. Protein sequence: CASSHATGAQNTEAFF.

This chain connects TRBV5-4 to TRBJ1-2; 7 nucleotides match TRBD1. The V and J ends lost 6 bases and 5 bases, in that order; junction bases with no gene match: 22. This CDR3 is 18 amino acids long. CDR1 and CDR2 (germline): SGHNT, YYREEE (reference sequence). CDR3 sequence: CASTKGDSTAQKWYGYTF. The CDR3 DNA is TGTGCCAGCACCAAGGGGGACAGTACGGCTCAAAAGTGGTATGGCTACACCTTC. Together with reference TRBV5-4 and TRBJ1-2, the CDR3 gives the full variable domain: ETGVTQSPTHLIKTRGQQVTLRCSSQSGHNTVSWYQQALGQGPQFIFQYYREEENGRGNFPPRFSGLQFPNYSSELNVNALELDDSALYLCASTKGDSTAQKWYGYTFGSGTRLTVV.

This chain connects TRBV3-1 (or the pseudogene TRBV3-2) to TRBJ2-3, with D unresolved. The germline CDR1 and CDR2 sequences are LGHDT and YNNKEL (reference sequence). The germline V and J ends were trimmed by 4 bases and 10 bases, with 12 bases remaining between them. The CDR3 contains 12 residues. Written as DNA, the CDR3 is TGTGCCAGCAGCCCTACCGGGTTCGCGCAGTATTTT. It codes for CASSPTGFAQYF.

The chain is built from TRBV19 and TRBJ1-2; 8 positions agree with TRBD1. Trimming took 1 base from V and 3 from J; bases not matched to a gene: 10. Germline V gene data show CDR1 as LNHDA and CDR2 as SQIVND (reference sequence). The CDR3 has 17 amino acids. This CDR3 is CASSIGTGPPPDYGYTF. The CDR3 nucleotides read TGTGCCAGTAGTATAGGGACAGGGCCTCCCCCGGACTATGGCTACACCTTC.

The sample holds one count of this clone. The rearrangement joins TRBV11-2 to TRBJ1-1, with TRBD1 as a possible D gene (6 bases). V lost 2 bases to trimming and J lost 0 bases, with 19 bases between them. CDR3 size: 18 residues. Germline V gene lookup returns CDR1 SGHAT and CDR2 FQNNGV. This CDR3 is CASSLPGGYFPMNTEAFF. The CDR3 DNA sequence: TGTGCCAGCAGCTTACCGGGGGGCTATTTTCCCATGAACACTGAAGCTTTCTTT.

V and J are TRBV29-1 and TRBJ1-2; a weak D match, TRBD1 (5 bases). The CDR3 is made up of 11 amino acids. The germline V gene encodes CDR1 SQVTM and CDR2 ANQGSEA. V was trimmed by 8 bases and J by 6 bases, leaving 13 bases between them. CDR3: CSTPGSDGYTF. CDR3 coding DNA: TGCAGCACCCCAGGGTCTGATGGCTACACCTTC.

The chain carries TRBV5-1 and TRBJ2-7; D is perhaps TRBD2 (5 bases). The length of the CDR3 is 16 residues. CDR1 and CDR2 (germline): SGHRS, YFSETQ. V was pared by 6 bases and J by 0 bases, with 19 bases between. This CDR3 is CASTDPRVPLSYEQYF. DNA of the CDR3: TGCGCCAGCACCGACCCGAGGGTCCCCCTCTCCTACGAGCAGTACTTC. Together with reference TRBV5-1 and TRBJ2-7, the CDR3 gives the full variable domain: KAGVTQTPRYLIKTRGQQVTLSCSPISGHRSVSWYQQTPGQGLQFLFEYFSETQRNKGNFPGRFSGRQFSNSRSEMNVSTLELGDSALYLCASTDPRVPLSYEQYFGPGTRLTVT.

This rearrangement joins TRBV9 to TRBJ1-2; TRBD1 matches at 7 bases. Germline V lookup: CDR1 SGDLS, CDR2 YYNGEE. The CDR3 runs 14 residues. Trimming at V came to 3 bases and at J to 3 bases, leaving 5 bases not matched to a gene. The CDR3 is CASSDRQGDYGYTF. CDR3 bases: TGTGCCAGCAGCGACCGACAGGGAGACTATGGCTACACCTTC.

The chain carries TRBV27 and TRBJ1-1; D gene unclear. Trimming pared 4 bases from V and 0 bases from J, leaving 6 bases between. The germline gives CDR1 MNHEY, CDR2 SMNVEV (reference sequence). CDR3 length: 13 residues. The CDR3 loop is CASSYGMNTEAFF. The CDR3 bases are TGTGCCAGCAGTTATGGCATGAACACTGAAGCTTTCTTT.

About this clone: The same CDR3 is also encoded by other DNA sequences in this sample. V usage is TRBV5-4 and J usage is TRBJ1-2; 7 bases agree with TRBD1. Trimming took 0 bases from V and 8 from J; bases not matched to a gene: 4. Germline V gives CDR1 SGHNT, CDR2 YYREEE (reference sequence). The CDR3 covers 13 residues. This chain's CDR3 is CASSLGQGGGYTF. In DNA form, the CDR3 reads TGTGCCAGCAGCTTGGGCCAGGGGGGCGGCTACACCTTC.

The J gene is TRBJ1-5, the V gene TRBV10-2; possible D gene TRBD1, 6 bases. V lost 6 bases, J lost 4 bases, and 13 bases lay in between. The CDR3 extends over 14 amino acids. Per germline, CDR1 WSHSY and CDR2 SAAADI. In nucleotides, the CDR3 is TGCGCCAGCAGAAGGGACATCCTGAATCAGCCCCAGCATTTT. This translates into CASRRDILNQPQHF.